This T cell receptor (beta chain) is from a study of blood T cell repertoires in COVID-19. Here immunoSEQ multiplex PCR was the method, and the copy in TCRdb shows in-frame clones only, minus some. This table has fewer than 150,000 clones, 85% appearing once. CDR1 is MNHNY, CDR2 SVGAGI, per germline (reference sequence). Deletions cut 0 bases from V and 5 bases from J, with 10 bases between. This CDR3 contains 14 residues. This clone appeared a single time. V is TRBV6-6 and J is TRBJ2-5, with D tentatively TRBD1 (6 bases). This TCR came from a man in his forties or fifties with acute or convalescent COVID-19. Sequenced input: peripheral blood. The CDR3 nucleotides are TGTGCCAGCAGTTACTCATGGGGGCGGGAGACCCAGTACTTC. Translated: CASSYSWGRETQYF.